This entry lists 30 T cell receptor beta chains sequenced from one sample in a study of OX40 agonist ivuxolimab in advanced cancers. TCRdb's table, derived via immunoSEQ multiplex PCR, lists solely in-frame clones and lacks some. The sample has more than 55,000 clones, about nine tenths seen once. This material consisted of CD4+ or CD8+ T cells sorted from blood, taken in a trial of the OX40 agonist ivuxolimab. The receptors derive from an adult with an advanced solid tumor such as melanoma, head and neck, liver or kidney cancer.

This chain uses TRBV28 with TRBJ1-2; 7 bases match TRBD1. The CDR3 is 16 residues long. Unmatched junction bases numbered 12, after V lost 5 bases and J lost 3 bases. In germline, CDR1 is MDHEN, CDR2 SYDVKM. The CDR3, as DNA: TGTGCCAGCAGTGGGCCAGCGGGACAGAGGCACTATGGCTACACCTTC. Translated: CASSGPAGQRHYGYTF.

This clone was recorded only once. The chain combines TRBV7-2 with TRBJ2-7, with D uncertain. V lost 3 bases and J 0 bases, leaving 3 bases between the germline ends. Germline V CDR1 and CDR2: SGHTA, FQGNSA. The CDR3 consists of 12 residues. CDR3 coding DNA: TGTGCCAGCAGCTTCAGCTCCTACGAGCAGTACTTC. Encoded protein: CASSFSSYEQYF.

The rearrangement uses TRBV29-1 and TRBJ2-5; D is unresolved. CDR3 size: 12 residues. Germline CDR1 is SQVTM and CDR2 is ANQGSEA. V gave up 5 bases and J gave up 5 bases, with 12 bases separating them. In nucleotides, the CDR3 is TGCAGCGTTTCCTCGGGTTTGGAGACCCAGTACTTC. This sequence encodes CSVSSGLETQYF.

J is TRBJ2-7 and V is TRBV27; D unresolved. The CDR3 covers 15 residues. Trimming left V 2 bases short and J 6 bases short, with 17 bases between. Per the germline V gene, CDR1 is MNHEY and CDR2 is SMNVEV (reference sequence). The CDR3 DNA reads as TGTGCCAGCAGTTTAGACCGTGGAATAAGTTCCGAGCAGTACTTC. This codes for CASSLDRGISSEQYF.

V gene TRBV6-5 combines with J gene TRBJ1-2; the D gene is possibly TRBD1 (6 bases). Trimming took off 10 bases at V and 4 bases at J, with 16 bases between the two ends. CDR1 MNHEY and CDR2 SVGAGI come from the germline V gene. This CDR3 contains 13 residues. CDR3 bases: TGTGCCATATACGACAGGAGAATCTATGGCTACACCTTC. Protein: CAIYDRRIYGYTF.

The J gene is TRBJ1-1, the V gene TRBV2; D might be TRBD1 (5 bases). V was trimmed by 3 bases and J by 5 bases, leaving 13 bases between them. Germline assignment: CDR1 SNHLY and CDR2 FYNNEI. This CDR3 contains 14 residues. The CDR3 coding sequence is TGTGCCAGCAGTGAGTTAGGGGATTTTACTGAAGCTTTCTTT. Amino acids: CASSELGDFTEAFF.

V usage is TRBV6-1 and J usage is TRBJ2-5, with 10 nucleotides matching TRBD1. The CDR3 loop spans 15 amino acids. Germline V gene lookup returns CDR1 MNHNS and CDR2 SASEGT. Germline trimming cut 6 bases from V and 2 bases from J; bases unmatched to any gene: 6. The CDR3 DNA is TGTGCCAGCAGGGGCGGACAGGGGGGACAAGAGACCCAGTACTTC. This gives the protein CASRGGQGGQETQYF.

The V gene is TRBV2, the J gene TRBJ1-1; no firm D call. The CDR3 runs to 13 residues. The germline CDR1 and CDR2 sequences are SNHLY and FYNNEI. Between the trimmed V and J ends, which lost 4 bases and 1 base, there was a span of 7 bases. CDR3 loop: CASSAEKNTEAFF. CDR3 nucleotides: TGTGCCAGCAGTGCTGAGAAGAACACTGAAGCTTTCTTT.

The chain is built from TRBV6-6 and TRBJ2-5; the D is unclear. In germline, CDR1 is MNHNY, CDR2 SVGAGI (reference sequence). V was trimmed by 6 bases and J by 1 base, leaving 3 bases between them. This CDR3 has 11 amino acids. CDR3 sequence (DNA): TGTGCCAGCAGGGGCCAAGAGACCCAGTACTTC. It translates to CASRGQETQYF.

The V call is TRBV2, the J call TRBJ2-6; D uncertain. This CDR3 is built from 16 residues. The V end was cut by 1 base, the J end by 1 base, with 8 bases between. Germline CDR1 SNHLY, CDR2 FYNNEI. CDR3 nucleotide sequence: TGTGCCAGCAGTGAAGAGCAACCATCTGGGGCCAACGTCCTGACTTTC. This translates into CASSEEQPSGANVLTF.

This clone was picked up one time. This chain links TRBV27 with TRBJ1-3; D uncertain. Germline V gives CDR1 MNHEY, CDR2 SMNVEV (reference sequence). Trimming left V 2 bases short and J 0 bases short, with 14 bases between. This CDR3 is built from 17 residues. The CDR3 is CASSLHGSLSSGNTIYF. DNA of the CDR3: TGTGCCAGCAGTTTACATGGGAGCCTGAGCTCTGGAAACACCATATATTTT.

In nucleotides, the CDR3 is TGTGCCAGCAGCTTACCGGGACAAAGAATAGGCCAGTACTTC. This sequence encodes CASSLPGQRIGQYF. J is TRBJ2-5 and V is TRBV11-2; weak D call: TRBD1 (6 bases). The V end was cut by 2 bases, the J end by 10 bases, with 17 bases between. The CDR3 extends over 14 amino acids. Germline V gene lookup returns CDR1 SGHAT and CDR2 FQNNGV.

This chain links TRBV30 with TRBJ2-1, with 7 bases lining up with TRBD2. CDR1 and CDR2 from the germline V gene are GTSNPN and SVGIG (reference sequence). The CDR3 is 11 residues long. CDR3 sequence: CAGGFYNEQFF. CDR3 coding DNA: TGTGCGGGGGGGTTTTACAATGAGCAGTTCTTC.

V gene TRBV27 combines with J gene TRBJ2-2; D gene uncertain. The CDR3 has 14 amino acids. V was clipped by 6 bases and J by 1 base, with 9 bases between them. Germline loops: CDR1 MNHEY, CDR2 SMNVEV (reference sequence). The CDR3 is CASSLDQNTGELFF. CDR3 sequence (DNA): TGTGCCAGCAGCCTAGACCAGAACACCGGGGAGCTGTTTTTT.

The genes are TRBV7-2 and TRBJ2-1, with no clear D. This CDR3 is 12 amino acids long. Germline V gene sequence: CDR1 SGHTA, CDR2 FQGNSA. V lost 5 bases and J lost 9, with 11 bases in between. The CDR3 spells CASSIFMGEQFF. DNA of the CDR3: TGTGCCAGCAGCATCTTCATGGGTGAGCAGTTCTTC.

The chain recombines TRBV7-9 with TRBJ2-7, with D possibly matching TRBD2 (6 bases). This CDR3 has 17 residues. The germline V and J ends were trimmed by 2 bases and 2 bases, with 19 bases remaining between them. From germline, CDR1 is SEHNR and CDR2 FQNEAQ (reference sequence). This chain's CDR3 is CASSLYLGPGETYEQYF. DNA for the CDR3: TGTGCCAGCAGCTTATACCTAGGCCCGGGAGAAACCTACGAGCAGTACTTC. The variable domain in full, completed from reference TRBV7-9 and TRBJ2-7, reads DTGVSQNPRHKITKRGQNVTFRCDPISEHNRLYWYRQTLGQGPEFLTYFQNEAQLEKSRLLSDRFSAERPKGSFSTLEIQRTEQGDSAMYLCASSLYLGPGETYEQYFGPGTRLTVT.

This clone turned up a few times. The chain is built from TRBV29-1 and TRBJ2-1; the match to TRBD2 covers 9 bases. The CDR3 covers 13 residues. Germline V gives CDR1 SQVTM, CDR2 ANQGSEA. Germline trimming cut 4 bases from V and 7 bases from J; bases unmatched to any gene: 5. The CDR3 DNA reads TGCAGCGTTGCGCGGGAGGGGAGGAATGAGCAGTTCTTC. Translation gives CSVAREGRNEQFF.

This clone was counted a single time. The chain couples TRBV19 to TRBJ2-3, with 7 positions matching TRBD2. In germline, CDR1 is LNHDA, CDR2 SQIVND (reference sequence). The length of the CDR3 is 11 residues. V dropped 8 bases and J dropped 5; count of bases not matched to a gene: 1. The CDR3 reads CASGGVDTQYF. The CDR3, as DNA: TGTGCCAGTGGGGGGGTAGATACGCAGTATTTT. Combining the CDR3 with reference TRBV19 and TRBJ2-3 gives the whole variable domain DGGITQSPKYLFRKEGQNVTLSCEQNLNHDAMYWYRQDPGQGLRLIYYSQIVNDFQKGDIAEGYSVSREKKESFPLTVTSAQKNPTAFYLCASGGVDTQYFGPGTRLTVL.

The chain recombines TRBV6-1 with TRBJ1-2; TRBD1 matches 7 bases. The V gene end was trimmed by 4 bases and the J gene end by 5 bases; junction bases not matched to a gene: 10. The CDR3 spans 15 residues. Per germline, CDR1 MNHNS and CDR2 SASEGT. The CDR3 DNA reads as TGTGCCAGCAGTGTCGGGACAGCCGCCCTTTATGGCTACACCTTC. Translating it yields CASSVGTAALYGYTF.

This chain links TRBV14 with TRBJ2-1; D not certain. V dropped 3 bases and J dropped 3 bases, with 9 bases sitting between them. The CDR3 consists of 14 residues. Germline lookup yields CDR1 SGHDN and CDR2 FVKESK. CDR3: CASSQFEVYNEQFF. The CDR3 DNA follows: TGTGCCAGCAGCCAGTTTGAAGTCTACAATGAGCAGTTCTTC.

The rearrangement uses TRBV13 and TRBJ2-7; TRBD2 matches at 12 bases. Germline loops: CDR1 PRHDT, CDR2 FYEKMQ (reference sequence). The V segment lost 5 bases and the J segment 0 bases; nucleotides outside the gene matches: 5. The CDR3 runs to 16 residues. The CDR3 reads CASSLRTSGISYEQYF. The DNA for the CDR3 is TGTGCCAGCAGCCTACGGACTAGCGGGATCTCCTACGAGCAGTACTTC.

In nucleotides, the CDR3 is TGTGCCAGTAGTTCGGGGGGTGATTCAAGCTCCTACAATGAGCAGTTCTTC. Residues: CASSSGGDSSSYNEQFF. This rearrangement joins TRBV19 to TRBJ2-1, with 7 bases matching TRBD2. Germline V lookup: CDR1 LNHDA, CDR2 SQIVND (reference sequence). The CDR3 covers 17 residues. V lost 5 bases to trimming and J lost 0 bases; unmatched junction nucleotides: 10.

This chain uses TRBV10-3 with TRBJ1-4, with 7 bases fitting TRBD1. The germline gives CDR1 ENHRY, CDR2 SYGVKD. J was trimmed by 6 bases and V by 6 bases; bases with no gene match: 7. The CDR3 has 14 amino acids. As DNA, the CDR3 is TGTGCCATCAGCGAAACAGGGGTGGATGAAAAACTGTTTTTT. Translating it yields CAISETGVDEKLFF.

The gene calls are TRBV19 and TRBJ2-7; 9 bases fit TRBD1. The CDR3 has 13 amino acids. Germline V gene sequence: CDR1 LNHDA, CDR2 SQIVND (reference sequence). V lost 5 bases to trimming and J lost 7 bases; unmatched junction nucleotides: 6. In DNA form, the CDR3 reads TGTGCCAGTAGTGGGGGACAGGGAGGAGAGCAGTACTTC. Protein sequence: CASSGGQGGEQYF.

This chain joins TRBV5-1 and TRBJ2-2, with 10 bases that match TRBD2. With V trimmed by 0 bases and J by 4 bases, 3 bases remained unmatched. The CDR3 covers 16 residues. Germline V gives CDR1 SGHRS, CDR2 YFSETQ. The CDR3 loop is CASSLVLAGSTGELFF. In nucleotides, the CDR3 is TGCGCCAGCAGCTTGGTACTAGCGGGATCCACCGGGGAGCTGTTTTTT.

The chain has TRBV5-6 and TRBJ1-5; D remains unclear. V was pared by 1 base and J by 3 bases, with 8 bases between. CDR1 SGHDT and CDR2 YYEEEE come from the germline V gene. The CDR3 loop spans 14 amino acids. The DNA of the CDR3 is TGTGCCAGCAGCTTGTCTGGATTCAATCAGCCCCAGCATTTT. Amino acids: CASSLSGFNQPQHF.

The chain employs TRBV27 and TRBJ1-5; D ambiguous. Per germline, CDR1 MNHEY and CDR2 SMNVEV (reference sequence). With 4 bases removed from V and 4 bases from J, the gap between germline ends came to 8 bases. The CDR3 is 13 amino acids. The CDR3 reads CASSWSGNQPQHF. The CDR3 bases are TGTGCCAGCAGTTGGTCGGGGAATCAGCCCCAGCATTTT.

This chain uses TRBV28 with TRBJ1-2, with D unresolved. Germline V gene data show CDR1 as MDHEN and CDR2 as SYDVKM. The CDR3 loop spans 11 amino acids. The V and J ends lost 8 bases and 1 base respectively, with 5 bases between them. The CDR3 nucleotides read TGTGCCAGCGAGGTTAACTATGGCTACACCTTC. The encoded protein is CASEVNYGYTF.

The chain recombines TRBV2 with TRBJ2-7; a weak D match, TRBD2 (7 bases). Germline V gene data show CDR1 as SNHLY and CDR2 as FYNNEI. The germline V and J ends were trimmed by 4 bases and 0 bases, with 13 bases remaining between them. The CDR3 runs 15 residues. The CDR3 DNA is TGTGCCAGCAGTGTGGGGGGGCCCTACTCCTACGAGCAGTACTTC. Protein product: CASSVGGPYSYEQYF.

The CDR3 region has the DNA TGCGCCAGCAGCCCTTCAGGTACCTACGAGCAGTACTTC. This codes for CASSPSGTYEQYF. The chain recombines TRBV5-1 with TRBJ2-7; D gene unclear. The V end lost 4 bases, the J end lost 2 bases, and 10 bases lay between the germline ends. CDR3 length: 13 amino acids. Germline CDR1 is SGHRS and CDR2 is YFSETQ.